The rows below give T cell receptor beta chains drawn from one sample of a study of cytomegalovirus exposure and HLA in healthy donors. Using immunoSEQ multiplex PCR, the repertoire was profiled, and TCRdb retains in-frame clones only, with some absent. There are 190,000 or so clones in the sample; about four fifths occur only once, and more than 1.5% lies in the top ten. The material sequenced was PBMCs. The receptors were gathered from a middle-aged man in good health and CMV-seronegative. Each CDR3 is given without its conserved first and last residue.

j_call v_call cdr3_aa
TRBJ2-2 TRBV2 ASRAGFLGTGELF
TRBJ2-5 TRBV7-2 ASSPDRGETQY
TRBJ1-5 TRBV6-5 ASSVDSFNQPQH
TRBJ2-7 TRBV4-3 ASSQVGTGVHEQY
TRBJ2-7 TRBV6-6 ASSQRLAGIPYEQY
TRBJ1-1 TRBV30 AWSVAGWTEAF
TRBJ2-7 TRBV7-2 ASSLALADEQY
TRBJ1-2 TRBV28 ASSPGQATYGYT
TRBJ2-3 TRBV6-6 ASTVQGYTQY
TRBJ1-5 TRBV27 ASTAGAGQPQH
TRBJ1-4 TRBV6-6 ASSLLSTNEKLF
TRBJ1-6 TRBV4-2 ASSGLSYNSPLH
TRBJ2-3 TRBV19 ATHRTDTQY
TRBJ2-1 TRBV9 ASSVREGRNEQF
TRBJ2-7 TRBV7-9 ASSSVQGKGYEQY
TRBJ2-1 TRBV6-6 ASTTVGAYNEQF
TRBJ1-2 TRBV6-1 ASSEVAGGVNYGYT
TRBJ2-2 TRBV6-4 ASSDGTSGGLGELF
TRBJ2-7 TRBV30 AWTRLRDSFSYEQY
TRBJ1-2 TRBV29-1 SASPPRHHGYT
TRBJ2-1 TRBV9 ASSVRGHEQF
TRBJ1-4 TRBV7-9 ASSSRRVTTNEKLF
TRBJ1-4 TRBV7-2 ASSLEAGFGEKLF
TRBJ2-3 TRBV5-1 ASRPPGLAGTDTQY
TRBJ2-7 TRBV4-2 ASSPLGLAGGSYEQY
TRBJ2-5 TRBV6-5 ASSEAGGIETQY
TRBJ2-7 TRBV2 ASRRAGGISYEQY
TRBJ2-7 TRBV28 ASSLSQRALYEQY
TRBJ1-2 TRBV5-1 ASSLETFRYGYT
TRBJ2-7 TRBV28 ASSLEGLLSYEQY
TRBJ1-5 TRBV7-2 ASSTGGWRPQH
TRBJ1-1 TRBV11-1 ASSPLGRGRGTEAF
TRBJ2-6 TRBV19 ASSPNSGANVLT
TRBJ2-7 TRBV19 ASSGPGLAGVDEQY
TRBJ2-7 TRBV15 ATSRGTSGGYEQY
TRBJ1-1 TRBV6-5 ASSSRTGLNTEAF
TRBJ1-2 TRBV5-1 ASSLEQGNYGYT
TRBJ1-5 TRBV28 ASSLVRGNQPQH
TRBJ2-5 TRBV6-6 ASSYLGSQETQY
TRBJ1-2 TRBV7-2 ASSPYTGSYGYT
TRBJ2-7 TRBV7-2 ASSLIAGGLEQY
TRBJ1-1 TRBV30 AWSTTTGGTEAF
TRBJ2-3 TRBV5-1 ASSLDNTDTQY
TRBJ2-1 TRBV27 ASSSELAGRGNEQF
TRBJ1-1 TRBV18 ASSQETVTLTEAF
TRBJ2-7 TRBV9 ASSPRLAGVTYEQY
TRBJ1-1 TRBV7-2 ASSPHGQANTEAF
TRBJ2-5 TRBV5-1 ASSFILGEEQY
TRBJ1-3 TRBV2 AGGEISGNTIY
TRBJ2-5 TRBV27 ASSLGAIRETQY
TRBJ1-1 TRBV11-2 ASSLSGQVGTEAF